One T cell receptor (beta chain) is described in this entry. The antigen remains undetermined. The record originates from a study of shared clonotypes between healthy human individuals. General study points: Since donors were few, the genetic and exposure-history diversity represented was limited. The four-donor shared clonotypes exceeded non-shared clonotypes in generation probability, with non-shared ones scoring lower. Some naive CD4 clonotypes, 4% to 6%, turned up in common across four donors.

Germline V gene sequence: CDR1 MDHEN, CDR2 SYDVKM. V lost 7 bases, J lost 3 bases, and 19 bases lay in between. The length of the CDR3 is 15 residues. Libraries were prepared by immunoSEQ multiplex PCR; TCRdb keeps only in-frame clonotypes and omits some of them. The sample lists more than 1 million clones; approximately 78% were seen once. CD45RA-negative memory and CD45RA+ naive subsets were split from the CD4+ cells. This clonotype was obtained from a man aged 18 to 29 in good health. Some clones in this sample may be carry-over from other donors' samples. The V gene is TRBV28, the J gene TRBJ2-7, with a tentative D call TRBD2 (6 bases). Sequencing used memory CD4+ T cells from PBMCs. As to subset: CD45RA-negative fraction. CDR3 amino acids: CASTPGGAGSYEQYF. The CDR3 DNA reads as TGTGCCAGCACCCCAGGAGGGGCAGGGAGCTACGAGCAGTACTTC.